This entry describes one T cell receptor beta chain. Trimming pared 4 bases from V and 1 base from J, leaving 13 bases between. The germline V gene has CDR1 SGDLS and CDR2 YYNGEE. The CDR3 extends over 15 amino acids. This record belongs to a study of blood T cell repertoires in COVID-19. About the study: Spain, Italy and the United States supplied samples that represented acute and convalescent COVID-19.

Produced via immunoSEQ multiplex PCR; TCRdb's table is partial and in-frame only. Of 100,000 to 150,000 clones in the sample, roughly 70% were seen once. The V and J genes are TRBV9 and TRBJ2-3; possible D gene TRBD2, 5 bases. The specimen was peripheral blood. The sequence was collected from a human donor with acute or convalescent COVID-19. The donor label of this sample is uncertain. For the CDR3, the DNA is TGTGCCAGCAGCACGCGGAGGTCAGGCACAGATACGCAGTATTTT. This encodes CASSTRRSGTDTQYF.